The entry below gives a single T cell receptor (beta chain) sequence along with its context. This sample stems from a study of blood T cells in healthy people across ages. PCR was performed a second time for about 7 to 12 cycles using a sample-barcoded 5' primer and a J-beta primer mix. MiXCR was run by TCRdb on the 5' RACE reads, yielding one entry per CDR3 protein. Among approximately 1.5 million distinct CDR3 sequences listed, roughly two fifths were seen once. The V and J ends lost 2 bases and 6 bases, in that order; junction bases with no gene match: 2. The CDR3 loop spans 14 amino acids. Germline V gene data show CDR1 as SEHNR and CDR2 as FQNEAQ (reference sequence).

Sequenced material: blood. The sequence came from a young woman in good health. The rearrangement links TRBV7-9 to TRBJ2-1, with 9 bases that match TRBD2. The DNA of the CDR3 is TGTGCCAGCAGCTTATTTAGCGGGGGCAATGAGCAGTTCTTC. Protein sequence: CASSLFSGGNEQFF. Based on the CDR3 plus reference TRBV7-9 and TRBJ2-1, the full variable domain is DTGVSQNPRHKITKRGQNVTFRCDPISEHNRLYWYRQTLGQGPEFLTYFQNEAQLEKSRLLSDRFSAERPKGSFSTLEIQRTEQGDSAMYLCASSLFSGGNEQFFGPGTRLTVL.